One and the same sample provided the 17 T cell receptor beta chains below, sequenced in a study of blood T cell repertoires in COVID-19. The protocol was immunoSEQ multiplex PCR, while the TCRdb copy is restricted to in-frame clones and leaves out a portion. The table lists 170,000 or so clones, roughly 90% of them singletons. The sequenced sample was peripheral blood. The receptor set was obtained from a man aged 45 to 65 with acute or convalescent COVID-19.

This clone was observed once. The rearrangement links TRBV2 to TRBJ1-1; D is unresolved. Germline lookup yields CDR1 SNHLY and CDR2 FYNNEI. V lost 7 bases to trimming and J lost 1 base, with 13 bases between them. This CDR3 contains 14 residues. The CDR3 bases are TGTGCCAGCATCCTAAATCGACAGAACACTGAAGCTTTCTTT. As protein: CASILNRQNTEAFF.

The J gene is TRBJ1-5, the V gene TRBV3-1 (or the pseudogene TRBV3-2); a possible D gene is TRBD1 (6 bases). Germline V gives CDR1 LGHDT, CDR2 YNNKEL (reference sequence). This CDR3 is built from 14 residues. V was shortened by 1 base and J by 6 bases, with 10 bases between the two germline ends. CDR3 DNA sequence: TGTGCCAGCAGCCAAGTAGCGGGGGCTCAGCCCCAGCATTTT. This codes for CASSQVAGAQPQHF.

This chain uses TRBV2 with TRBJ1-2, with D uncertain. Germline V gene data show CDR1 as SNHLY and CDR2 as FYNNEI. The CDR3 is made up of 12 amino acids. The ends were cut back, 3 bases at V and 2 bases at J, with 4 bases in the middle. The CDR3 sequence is CASSDRNYGYTF. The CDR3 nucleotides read TGTGCCAGCAGTGACAGAAACTATGGCTACACCTTC.

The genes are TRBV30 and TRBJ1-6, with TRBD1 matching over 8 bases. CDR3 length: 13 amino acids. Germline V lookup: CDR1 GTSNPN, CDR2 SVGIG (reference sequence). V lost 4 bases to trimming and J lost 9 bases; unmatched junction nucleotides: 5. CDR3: CAWTTGGGSPLHF. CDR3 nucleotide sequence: TGTGCCTGGACTACAGGGGGAGGTTCACCCCTCCACTTT.

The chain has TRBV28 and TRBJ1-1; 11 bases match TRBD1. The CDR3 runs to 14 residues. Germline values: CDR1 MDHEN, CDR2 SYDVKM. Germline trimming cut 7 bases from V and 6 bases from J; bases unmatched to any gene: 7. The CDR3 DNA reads TGTGCCAGCACCCTGGGGGGACAGGGGGCTGAAGCTTTCTTT. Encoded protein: CASTLGGQGAEAFF.

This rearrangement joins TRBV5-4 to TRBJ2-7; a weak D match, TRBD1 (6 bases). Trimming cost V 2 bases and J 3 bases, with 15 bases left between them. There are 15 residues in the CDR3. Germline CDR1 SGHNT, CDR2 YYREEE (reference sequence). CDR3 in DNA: TGTGCCAGCAGCTTCCCCTCACCGGACAGCTACGAGCAGTACTTC. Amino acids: CASSFPSPDSYEQYF. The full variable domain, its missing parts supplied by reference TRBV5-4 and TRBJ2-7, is ETGVTQSPTHLIKTRGQQVTLRCSSQSGHNTVSWYQQALGQGPQFIFQYYREEENGRGNFPPRFSGLQFPNYSSELNVNALELDDSALYLCASSFPSPDSYEQYFGPGTRLTVT.

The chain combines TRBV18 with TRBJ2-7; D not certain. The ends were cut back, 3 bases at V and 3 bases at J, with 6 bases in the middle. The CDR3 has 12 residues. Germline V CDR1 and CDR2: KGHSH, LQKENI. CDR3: CASSPTSYEQYF. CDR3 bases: TGTGCCAGCTCACCCACGAGCTACGAGCAGTACTTC.

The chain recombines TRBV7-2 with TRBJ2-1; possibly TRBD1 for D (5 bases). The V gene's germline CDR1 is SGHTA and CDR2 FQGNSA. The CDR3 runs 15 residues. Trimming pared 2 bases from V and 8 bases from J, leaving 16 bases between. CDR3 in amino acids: CASSLSRVDTYEQFF. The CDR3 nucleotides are TGTGCCAGCAGCTTATCCAGGGTGGACACATATGAGCAGTTCTTC.

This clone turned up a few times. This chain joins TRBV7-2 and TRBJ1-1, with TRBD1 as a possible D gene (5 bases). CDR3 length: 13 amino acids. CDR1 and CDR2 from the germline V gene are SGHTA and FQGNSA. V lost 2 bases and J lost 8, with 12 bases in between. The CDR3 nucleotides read TGTGCCAGCAGCTTACAGGGTGACTTCGAAGCTTTCTTT. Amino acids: CASSLQGDFEAFF. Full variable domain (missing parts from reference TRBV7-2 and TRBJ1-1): GAGVSQSPSNKVTEKGKDVELRCDPISGHTALYWYRQSLGQGLEFLIYFQGNSAPDKSGLPSDRFSAERTGGSVSTLTIQRTQQEDSAVYLCASSLQGDFEAFFGQGTRLTVV.

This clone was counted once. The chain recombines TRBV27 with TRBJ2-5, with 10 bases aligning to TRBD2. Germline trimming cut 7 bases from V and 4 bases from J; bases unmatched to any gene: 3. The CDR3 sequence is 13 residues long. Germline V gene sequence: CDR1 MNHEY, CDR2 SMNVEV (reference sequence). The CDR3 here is CASTRLAGETQYF. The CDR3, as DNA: TGTGCCAGCACTAGACTAGCGGGAGAGACCCAGTACTTC.

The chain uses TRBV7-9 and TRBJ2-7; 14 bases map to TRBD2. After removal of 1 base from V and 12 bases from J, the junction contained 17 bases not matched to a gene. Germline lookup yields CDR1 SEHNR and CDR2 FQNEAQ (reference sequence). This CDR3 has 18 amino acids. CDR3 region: CASSLGGQGTSGGPRGYF. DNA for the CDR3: TGTGCCAGCAGCTTAGGAGGACAGGGGACTAGCGGGGGACCTAGAGGGTACTTC.

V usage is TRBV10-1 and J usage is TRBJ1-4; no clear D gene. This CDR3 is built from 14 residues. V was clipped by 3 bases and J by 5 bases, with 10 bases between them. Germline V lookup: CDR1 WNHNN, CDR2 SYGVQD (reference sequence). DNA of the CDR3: TGCGCCAGCAGTGAATCGGCGGAGAATGAAAAACTGTTTTTT. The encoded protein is CASSESAENEKLFF.

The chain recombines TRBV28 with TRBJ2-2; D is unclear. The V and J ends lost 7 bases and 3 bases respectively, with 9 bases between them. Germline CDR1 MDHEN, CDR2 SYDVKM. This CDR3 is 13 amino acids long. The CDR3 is CASTLSYTGELFF. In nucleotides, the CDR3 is TGTGCCAGCACCCTTAGCTACACCGGGGAGCTGTTTTTT.

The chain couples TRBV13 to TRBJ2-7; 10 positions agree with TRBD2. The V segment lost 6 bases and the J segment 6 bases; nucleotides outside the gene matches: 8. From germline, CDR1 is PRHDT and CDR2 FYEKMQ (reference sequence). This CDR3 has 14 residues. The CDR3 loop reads CASRKPSGGGEQYF. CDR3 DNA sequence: TGTGCCAGCAGAAAACCCAGCGGGGGGGGCGAGCAGTACTTC.

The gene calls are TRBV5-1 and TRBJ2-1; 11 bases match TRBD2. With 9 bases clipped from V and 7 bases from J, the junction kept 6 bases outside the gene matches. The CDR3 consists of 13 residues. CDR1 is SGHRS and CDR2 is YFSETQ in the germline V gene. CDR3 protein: CATTSGSMNEQFF. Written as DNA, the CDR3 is TGCGCCACAACTAGCGGGAGTATGAATGAGCAGTTCTTC. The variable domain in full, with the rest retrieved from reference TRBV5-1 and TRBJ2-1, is KAGVTQTPRYLIKTRGQQVTLSCSPISGHRSVSWYQQTPGQGLQFLFEYFSETQRNKGNFPGRFSGRQFSNSRSEMNVSTLELGDSALYLCATTSGSMNEQFFGPGTRLTVL.

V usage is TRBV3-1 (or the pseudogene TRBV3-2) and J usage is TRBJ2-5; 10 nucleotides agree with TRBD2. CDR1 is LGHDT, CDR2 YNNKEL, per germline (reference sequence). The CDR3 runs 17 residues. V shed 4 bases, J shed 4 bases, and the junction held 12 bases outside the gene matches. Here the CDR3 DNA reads TGTGCCAGCAGCCTTCCCAGAGTAGCGGGGGGTGTAGAGACCCAGTACTTC. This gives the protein CASSLPRVAGGVETQYF.

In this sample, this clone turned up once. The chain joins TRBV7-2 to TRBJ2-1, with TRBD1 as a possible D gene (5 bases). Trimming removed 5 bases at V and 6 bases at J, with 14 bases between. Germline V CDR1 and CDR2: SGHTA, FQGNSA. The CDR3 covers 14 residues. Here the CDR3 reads CASSIFGASNEQFF. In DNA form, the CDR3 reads TGTGCCAGCAGCATATTTGGGGCCTCCAATGAGCAGTTCTTC.